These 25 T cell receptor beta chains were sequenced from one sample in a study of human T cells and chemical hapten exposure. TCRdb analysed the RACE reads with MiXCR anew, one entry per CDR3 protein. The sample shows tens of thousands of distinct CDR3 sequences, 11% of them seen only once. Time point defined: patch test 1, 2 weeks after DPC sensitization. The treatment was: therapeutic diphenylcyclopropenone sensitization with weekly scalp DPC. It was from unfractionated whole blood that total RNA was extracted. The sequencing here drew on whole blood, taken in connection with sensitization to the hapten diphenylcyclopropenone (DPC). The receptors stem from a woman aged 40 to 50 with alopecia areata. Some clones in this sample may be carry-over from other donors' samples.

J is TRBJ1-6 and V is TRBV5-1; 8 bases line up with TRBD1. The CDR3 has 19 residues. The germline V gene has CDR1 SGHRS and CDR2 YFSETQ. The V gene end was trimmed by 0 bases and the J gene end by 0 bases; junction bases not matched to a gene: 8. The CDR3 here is CASSLEPGGSISYNSPLHF. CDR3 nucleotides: TGCGCCAGCAGCTTGGAGCCAGGGGGCTCTATCTCCTATAATTCACCCCTCCACTTT.

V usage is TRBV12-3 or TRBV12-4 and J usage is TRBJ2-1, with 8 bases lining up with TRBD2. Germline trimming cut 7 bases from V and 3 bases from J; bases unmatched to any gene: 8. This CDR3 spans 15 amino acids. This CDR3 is CASTSTSGSYNEQFF. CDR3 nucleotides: TGTGCCAGCACCTCTACTAGCGGAAGCTACAATGAGCAGTTCTTC.

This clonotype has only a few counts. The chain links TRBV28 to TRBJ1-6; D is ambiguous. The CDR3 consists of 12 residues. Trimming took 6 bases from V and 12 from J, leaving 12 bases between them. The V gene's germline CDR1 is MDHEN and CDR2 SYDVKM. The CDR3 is CASSLLDEPLHF. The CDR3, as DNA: TGTGCCAGCAGCCTCCTGGACGAACCCCTCCACTTT. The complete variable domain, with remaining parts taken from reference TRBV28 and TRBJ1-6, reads DVKVTQSSRYLVKRTGEKVFLECVQDMDHENMFWYRQDPGLGLRLIYFSYDVKMKEKGDIPEGYSVSREKKERFSLILESASTNQTSMYLCASSLLDEPLHFGNGTRLTVT.

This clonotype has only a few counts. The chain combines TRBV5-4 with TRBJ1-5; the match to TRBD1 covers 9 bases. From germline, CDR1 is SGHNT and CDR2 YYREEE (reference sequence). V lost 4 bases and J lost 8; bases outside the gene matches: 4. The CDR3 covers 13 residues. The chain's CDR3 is CASSPGQGKPQHF. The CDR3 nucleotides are TGTGCCAGCAGCCCGGGACAGGGAAAGCCCCAGCATTTT.

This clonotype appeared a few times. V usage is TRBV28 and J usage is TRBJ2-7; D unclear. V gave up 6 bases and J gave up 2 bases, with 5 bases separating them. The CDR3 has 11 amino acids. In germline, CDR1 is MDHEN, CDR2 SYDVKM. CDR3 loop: CASSSTYEQYF. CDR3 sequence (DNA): TGTGCCAGCAGCTCTACCTACGAGCAGTACTTC.

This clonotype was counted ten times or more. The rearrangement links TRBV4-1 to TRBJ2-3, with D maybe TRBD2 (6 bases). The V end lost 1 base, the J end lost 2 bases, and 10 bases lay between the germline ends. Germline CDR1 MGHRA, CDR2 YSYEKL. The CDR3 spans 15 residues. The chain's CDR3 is CASSQVQGLTDTQYF. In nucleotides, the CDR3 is TGCGCCAGCAGCCAAGTTCAGGGACTCACAGATACGCAGTATTTT.

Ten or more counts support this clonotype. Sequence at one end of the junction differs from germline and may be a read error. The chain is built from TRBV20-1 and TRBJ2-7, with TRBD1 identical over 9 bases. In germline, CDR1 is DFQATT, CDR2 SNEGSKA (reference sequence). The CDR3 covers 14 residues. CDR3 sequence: CSAGGTGHSFEQYF. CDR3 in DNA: TGCAGTGCTGGGGGGACAGGGCACTCCTTCGAGCAGTACTTC.

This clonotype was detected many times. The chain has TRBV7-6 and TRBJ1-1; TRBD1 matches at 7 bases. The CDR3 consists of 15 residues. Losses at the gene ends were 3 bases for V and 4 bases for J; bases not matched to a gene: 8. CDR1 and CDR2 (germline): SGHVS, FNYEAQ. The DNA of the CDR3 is TGTGCCAGCAGCTTGGACACAGGGGATGTCACTGAAGCTTTCTTT. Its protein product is CASSLDTGDVTEAFF.

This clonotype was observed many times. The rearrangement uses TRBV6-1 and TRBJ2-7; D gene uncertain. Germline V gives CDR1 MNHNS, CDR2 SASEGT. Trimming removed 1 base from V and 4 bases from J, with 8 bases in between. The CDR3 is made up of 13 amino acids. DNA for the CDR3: TGTGCCAGCAGTGAAGTGGGCGGATACGAGCAGTACTTC. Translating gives CASSEVGGYEQYF.

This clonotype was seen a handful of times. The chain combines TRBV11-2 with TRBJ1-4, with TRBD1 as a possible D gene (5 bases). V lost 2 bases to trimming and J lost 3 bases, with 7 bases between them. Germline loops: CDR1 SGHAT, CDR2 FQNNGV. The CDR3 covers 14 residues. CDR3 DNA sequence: TGTGCCAGCAGCTTAAGGGGAGCTAATGAAAAACTGTTTTTT. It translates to CASSLRGANEKLFF.

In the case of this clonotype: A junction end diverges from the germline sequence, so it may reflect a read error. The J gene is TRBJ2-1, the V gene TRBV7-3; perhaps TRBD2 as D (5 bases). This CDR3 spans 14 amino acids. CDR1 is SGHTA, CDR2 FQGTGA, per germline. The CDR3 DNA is TGTACCAGCAGCCTAAGCGGAGCCTACAATGAGCAGTTCTTC. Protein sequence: CTSSLSGAYNEQFF. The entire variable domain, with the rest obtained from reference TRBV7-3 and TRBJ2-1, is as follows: GAGVSQTPSNKVTEKGKYVELRCDPISGHTALYWYRQSLGQGPEFLIYFQGTGAADDSGLPNDRFFAVRPEGSVSTLKIQRTERGDSAVYLCTSSLSGAYNEQFFGPGTRLTVL.

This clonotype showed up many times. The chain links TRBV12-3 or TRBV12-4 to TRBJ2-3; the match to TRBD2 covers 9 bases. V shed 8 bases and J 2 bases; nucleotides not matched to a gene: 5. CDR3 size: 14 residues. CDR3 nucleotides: TGTGCCAGCCTTAGCGGGAGACCCACAGATACGCAGTATTTT. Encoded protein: CASLSGRPTDTQYF.

The CDR3 bases are TGCGCCAGCAGCTTGGGACACTCCGGGGACAATGAGCAGTTCTTC. This translates into CASSLGHSGDNEQFF. This chain joins TRBV5-1 and TRBJ2-1; D is perhaps TRBD2 (5 bases). Germline CDR1 and CDR2: SGHRS and YFSETQ. V was shortened by 0 bases and J by 5 bases, with 12 bases between the two germline ends. The CDR3 has 15 amino acids.

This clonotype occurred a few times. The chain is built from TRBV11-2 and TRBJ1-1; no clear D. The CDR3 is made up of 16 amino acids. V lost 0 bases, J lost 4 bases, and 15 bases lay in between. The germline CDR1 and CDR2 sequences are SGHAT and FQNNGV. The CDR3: CASSLELSRRSTEAFF. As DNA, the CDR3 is TGTGCCAGCAGCTTAGAATTGTCACGCAGGAGCACTGAAGCTTTCTTT.

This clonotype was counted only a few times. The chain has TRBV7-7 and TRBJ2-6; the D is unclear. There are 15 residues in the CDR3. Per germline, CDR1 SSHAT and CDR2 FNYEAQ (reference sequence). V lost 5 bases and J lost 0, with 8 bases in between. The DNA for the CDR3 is TGTGCCAGCAGCGCCGGAAACTCTGGGGCCAACGTCCTGACTTTC. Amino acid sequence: CASSAGNSGANVLTF. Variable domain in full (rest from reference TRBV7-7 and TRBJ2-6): GAGVSQSPRYKVTKRGQDVTLRCDPISSHATLYWYQQALGQGPEFLTYFNYEAQPDKSGLPSDRFSAERPEGSISTLTIQRTEQRDSAMYRCASSAGNSGANVLTFGAGSRLTVL.

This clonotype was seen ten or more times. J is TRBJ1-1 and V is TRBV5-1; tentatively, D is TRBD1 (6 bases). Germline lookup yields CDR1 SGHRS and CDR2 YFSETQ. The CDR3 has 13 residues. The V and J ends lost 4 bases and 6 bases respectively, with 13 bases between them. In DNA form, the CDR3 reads TGCGCCAGCAGCCTACAACAGGGTCCTGAAGCTTTCTTT. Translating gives CASSLQQGPEAFF.

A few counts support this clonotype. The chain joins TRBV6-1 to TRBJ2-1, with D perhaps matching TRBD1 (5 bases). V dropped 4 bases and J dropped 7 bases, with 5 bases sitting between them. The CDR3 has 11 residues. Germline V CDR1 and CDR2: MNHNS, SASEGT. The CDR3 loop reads CASSGQNEQFF. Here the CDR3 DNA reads TGTGCCAGCAGTGGACAGAATGAGCAGTTCTTC.

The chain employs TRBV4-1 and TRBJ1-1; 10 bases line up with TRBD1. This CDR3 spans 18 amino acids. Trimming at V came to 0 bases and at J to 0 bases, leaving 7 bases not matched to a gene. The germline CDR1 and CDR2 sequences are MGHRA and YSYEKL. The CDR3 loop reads CASSQDLWDRGLNTEAFF. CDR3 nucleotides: TGCGCCAGCAGCCAAGATTTGTGGGACAGGGGCCTGAACACTGAAGCTTTCTTT.

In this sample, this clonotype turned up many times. CDR3 coding DNA: TGTGCCACAGGGACTAGCGGGGGCTGGGGCACAGATACGCAGTATTTT. This sequence encodes CATGTSGGWGTDTQYF. The chain links TRBV27 to TRBJ2-3, with TRBD2 matching over 14 bases. The CDR3 has 16 amino acids. After removal of 10 bases from V and 1 base from J, the junction contained 7 bases not matched to a gene. The germline V gene encodes CDR1 MNHEY and CDR2 SMNVEV (reference sequence).

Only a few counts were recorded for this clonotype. CDR3 in amino acids: CSAKKPRNSFGYTF. For the CDR3, the DNA is TGCAGTGCTAAAAAGCCCCGGAACTCTTTCGGCTACACCTTC. The gene calls are TRBV20-1 and TRBJ1-2; no clear D gene. Germline CDR1 reads DFQATT; CDR2 reads SNEGSKA (reference sequence). V lost 4 bases, J lost 8 bases, and 20 bases lay in between. The CDR3 length is 14 residues.

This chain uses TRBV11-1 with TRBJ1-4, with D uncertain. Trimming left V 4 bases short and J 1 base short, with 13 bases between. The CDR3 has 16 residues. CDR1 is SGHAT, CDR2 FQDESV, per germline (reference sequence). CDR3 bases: TGTGCCAGCAGCTACCGGACCTCGAGAACTAATGAAAAACTGTTTTTT. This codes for CASSYRTSRTNEKLFF.

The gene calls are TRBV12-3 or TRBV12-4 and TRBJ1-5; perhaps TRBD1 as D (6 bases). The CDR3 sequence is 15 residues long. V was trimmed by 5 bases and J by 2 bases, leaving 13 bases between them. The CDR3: CASSPQGGGNQPQHF. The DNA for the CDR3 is TGTGCCAGCAGTCCACAGGGAGGAGGCAATCAGCCCCAGCATTTT.

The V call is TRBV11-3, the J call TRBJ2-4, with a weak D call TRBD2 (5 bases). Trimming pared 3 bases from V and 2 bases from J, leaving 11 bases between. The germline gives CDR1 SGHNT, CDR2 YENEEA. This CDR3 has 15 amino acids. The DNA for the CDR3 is TGTGCCAGCAGCTTTCCGCTAGCCCCCAAAAACATTCAGTACTTC. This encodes CASSFPLAPKNIQYF. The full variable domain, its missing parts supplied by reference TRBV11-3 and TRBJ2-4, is EAGVVQSPRYKIIEKKQPVAFWCNPISGHNTLYWYLQNLGQGPELLIRYENEEAVDDSQLPKDRFSAERLKGVDSTLKIQPAELGDSAVYLCASSFPLAPKNIQYFGAGTRLSVL.

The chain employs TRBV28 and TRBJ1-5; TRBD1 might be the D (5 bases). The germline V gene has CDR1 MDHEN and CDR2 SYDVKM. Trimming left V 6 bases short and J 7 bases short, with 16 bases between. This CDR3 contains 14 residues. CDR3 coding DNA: TGTGCCAGCAGCCTCGCAGGGTTTCAACAGCCCCAGCATTTT. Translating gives CASSLAGFQQPQHF.

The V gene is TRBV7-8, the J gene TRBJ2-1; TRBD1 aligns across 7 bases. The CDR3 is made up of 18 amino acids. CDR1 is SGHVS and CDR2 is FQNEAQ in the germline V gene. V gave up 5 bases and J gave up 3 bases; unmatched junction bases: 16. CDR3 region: CASSPLGGKVVDYNEQFF. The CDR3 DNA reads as TGTGCCAGCAGCCCCCTAGGGGGCAAGGTTGTTGACTACAATGAGCAGTTCTTC.